This T cell receptor (beta chain) emerged from a study of blood T cell repertoires in COVID-19. Overall study context: The study drew acute and convalescent COVID-19 samples from the United States, Italy and Spain.

This clone was observed a single time. Original processing notes: Amplification of reference gene primers provided the estimated nucleated cell counts. TCRdb's table, derived via immunoSEQ multiplex PCR, lists solely in-frame clones and lacks some. V and J calls and clone size are given by that table; D and trimming were obtained from the DNA. The sample holds about 170,000 clones, approximately 83% seen once. This CDR3 comprises 16 residues. Germline loops: CDR1 SGHTA, CDR2 FQGNSA. Trimming shortened V by 1 base and J by 3 bases, and 16 bases separated the two germline ends. This sequence joins TRBV7-2 and TRBJ2-7; D might be TRBD2 (6 bases). Sequenced input: peripheral blood. The receptor comes from a woman at least 80 years old with acute or convalescent COVID-19. The CDR3: CASSLVAREEGYEQYF. The CDR3 DNA is TGTGCCAGCAGCTTAGTTGCCAGGGAGGAAGGCTACGAGCAGTACTTC.